The 21 T cell receptor beta chains listed next were all sequenced from one sample in a study of cytomegalovirus exposure and HLA in healthy donors. Produced via immunoSEQ multiplex PCR; TCRdb's table is partial and in-frame only. The table includes about 170,000 clones, approximately 96% detected once. Sequenced: PBMCs. The receptors were sampled from a woman younger than 35 in good health and CMV-seronegative.

The rearrangement uses TRBV11-2 and TRBJ2-3; TRBD1 matches 7 bases. This CDR3 has 16 amino acids. V dropped 3 bases and J dropped 4; count of bases not matched to a gene: 10. Germline values: CDR1 SGHAT, CDR2 FQNNGV. The CDR3, as DNA: TGTGCCAGCAGCTTGTGGAGAACAGGGGTTGCAGATACGCAGTATTTT. This sequence encodes CASSLWRTGVADTQYF.

The gene calls are TRBV4-1 and TRBJ2-1; tentatively, D is TRBD2 (5 bases). The CDR3 loop spans 15 amino acids. V lost 1 base and J 8 bases, leaving 15 bases between the germline ends. Germline V gene data show CDR1 as MGHRA and CDR2 as YSYEKL. As DNA, the CDR3 is TGCGCCAGCAGCCAAGCCGACATGAGGGAGTATGAGCAGTTCTTC. It is translated as CASSQADMREYEQFF.

The rearrangement joins TRBV11-2 to TRBJ2-2; D uncertain. From germline, CDR1 is SGHAT and CDR2 FQNNGV. The CDR3 is 12 amino acids. Between the trimmed V and J ends, which lost 1 base and 6 bases, there was a span of 3 bases. This CDR3 is CASSLVAGELFF. CDR3 nucleotide sequence: TGTGCCAGCAGCTTAGTAGCCGGGGAGCTGTTTTTT.

This chain uses TRBV13 with TRBJ1-1, with a tentative D call TRBD1 (5 bases). The CDR3 runs to 18 residues. V was shortened by 0 bases and J by 6 bases, with 23 bases between the two germline ends. CDR1 and CDR2 (germline): PRHDT, FYEKMQ (reference sequence). The CDR3 is CASSLGYSDRGMIAEAFF. The DNA of the CDR3 is TGTGCCAGCAGCTTAGGATATAGTGACAGAGGAATGATCGCTGAAGCTTTCTTT.

This sequence joins TRBV5-6 and TRBJ2-3; TRBD1 is a possible D gene (6 bases). Trimming left V 1 base short and J 2 bases short, with 11 bases between. The CDR3 runs 15 residues. Germline CDR1 and CDR2: SGHDT and YYEEEE. CDR3: CASSLFGTNTDTQYF. CDR3 DNA sequence: TGTGCCAGCAGCTTGTTCGGGACAAACACAGATACGCAGTATTTT.

The V and J genes are TRBV27 and TRBJ2-7, with 9 bases identical to TRBD1. This CDR3 is 15 amino acids long. CDR1 MNHEY and CDR2 SMNVEV come from the germline V gene (reference sequence). Trimming took 4 bases from V and 4 from J; bases not matched to a gene: 8. The CDR3 DNA is TGTGCCAGCAGTTCCCTCGGGACAGGGTTATACGAGCAGTACTTC. This sequence encodes CASSSLGTGLYEQYF.

The chain combines TRBV6-1 with TRBJ1-2; 8 nucleotides agree with TRBD1. With V trimmed by 6 bases and J by 2 bases, 2 bases remained unmatched. Germline values: CDR1 MNHNS, CDR2 SASEGT. There are 13 residues in the CDR3. CDR3 sequence (DNA): TGTGCCAGCAGACAGGGGGGAAACTATGGCTACACCTTC. Translation gives CASRQGGNYGYTF.

V and J are TRBV7-9 and TRBJ1-5, with 8 bases aligning to TRBD1. The CDR3 covers 15 residues. V shed 4 bases, J shed 2 bases, and the junction held 4 bases outside the gene matches. The germline V gene has CDR1 SEHNR and CDR2 FQNEAQ (reference sequence). Written as DNA, the CDR3 is TGTGCCAGCAGCTCAGGGGGCCTGGGCAATCAGCCCCAGCATTTT. This translates into CASSSGGLGNQPQHF. Drawing the rest from reference TRBV7-9 and TRBJ1-5, the complete variable domain is DTGVSQNPRHKITKRGQNVTFRCDPISEHNRLYWYRQTLGQGPEFLTYFQNEAQLEKSRLLSDRFSAERPKGSFSTLEIQRTEQGDSAMYLCASSSGGLGNQPQHFGDGTRLSIL.

The rearrangement uses TRBV5-6 and TRBJ1-3, with D perhaps TRBD1 (5 bases). The CDR3 runs to 17 residues. Germline CDR1 and CDR2: SGHDT and YYEEEE. V was trimmed by 0 bases and J by 0 bases, leaving 13 bases between them. This CDR3 reads CASSLVRTYLSGNTIYF. The CDR3, as DNA: TGTGCCAGCAGCTTGGTTCGGACATATCTCTCTGGAAACACCATATATTTT.

This chain links TRBV4-2 with TRBJ1-1; D perhaps matches TRBD1 (6 bases). Germline CDR1 is LGHNA and CDR2 is YNFKEQ. This CDR3 is 18 amino acids long. Trimming removed 0 bases at V and 3 bases at J, with 20 bases between. CDR3 region: CASSQESLGWGGDTEAFF. In nucleotides, the CDR3 is TGTGCCAGCAGCCAAGAAAGCTTGGGATGGGGGGGCGACACTGAAGCTTTCTTT.

This chain connects TRBV6-1 to TRBJ2-7; a weak D match, TRBD1 (6 bases). This CDR3 is 14 amino acids long. Germline CDR1 is MNHNS and CDR2 is SASEGT. V shed 10 bases and J shed 0 bases, with 16 bases lying between them. The CDR3 bases are TGTGCCACGGCCCGAGAGGGGGACTCCTACGAGCAGTACTTC. The encoded protein is CATAREGDSYEQYF.

The chain joins TRBV6-6 to TRBJ1-2; a possible D gene is TRBD1 (5 bases). CDR1 is MNHNY, CDR2 SVGAGI, per germline (reference sequence). The germline V and J ends were trimmed by 8 bases and 5 bases, with 18 bases remaining between them. The CDR3 has 14 amino acids. DNA for the CDR3: TGTGCCAGCCGGTCGGGGACTCAAGCTTATGGCTACACCTTC. It encodes CASRSGTQAYGYTF.

CDR3 sequence reads: CASSFHYRGLNTEAFF. The CDR3 DNA follows: TGTGCCAGCAGCTTTCATTACAGGGGTCTGAACACTGAAGCTTTCTTT. The chain uses TRBV5-8 and TRBJ1-1; 7 nucleotides line up with TRBD1. Losses at the gene ends were 2 bases for V and 0 bases for J; bases not matched to a gene: 7. The CDR3 is 16 residues long. The germline V gene has CDR1 SGHTS and CDR2 YDEGEE.

The V and J genes are TRBV4-3 and TRBJ1-4, with 7 bases fitting TRBD1. The germline V gene has CDR1 LGHNA and CDR2 YSLEER. The CDR3 extends over 15 amino acids. The V gene end was trimmed by 2 bases and the J gene end by 2 bases; junction bases not matched to a gene: 2. In DNA, the CDR3 is TGCGCCAGCAGCCAAACAGGGGCCACTAATGAAAAACTGTTTTTT. Its protein is CASSQTGATNEKLFF.

This chain joins TRBV7-3 and TRBJ2-5, with TRBD1 matching over 10 bases. The CDR3 length is 15 residues. The germline CDR1 and CDR2 sequences are SGHTA and FQGTGA. V was clipped by 2 bases and J by 4 bases; unmatched bases: 4. CDR3 nucleotide sequence: TGTGCCAGCAGCTTAGGGACAGGGGCGCGAGAGACCCAGTACTTC. The encoded protein is CASSLGTGARETQYF.

The CDR3 loop is CASSPRGRQGRNTEAFF. The CDR3 DNA reads as TGTGCCAGTAGTCCGAGGGGCAGACAGGGTCGGAACACTGAAGCTTTCTTT. V is TRBV19 and J is TRBJ1-1; TRBD1 matches 7 bases. Germline lookup yields CDR1 LNHDA and CDR2 SQIVND (reference sequence). The CDR3 totals 17 residues. J gave up 1 base and V 5 bases, and 13 bases lay outside the gene matches.

This chain joins TRBV6-5 and TRBJ2-3; D is unresolved. Germline CDR1 MNHEY, CDR2 SVGAGI. The CDR3 has 15 residues. Trimming took 2 bases from V and 0 from J, leaving 9 bases between them. CDR3 DNA: TGTGCCAGCAGTTACCGTCTAGACAGCACAGATACGCAGTATTTT. Its protein is CASSYRLDSTDTQYF.

V gene TRBV7-8 combines with J gene TRBJ1-5; TRBD1 is a possible D gene (6 bases). V was shortened by 0 bases and J by 2 bases, with 11 bases between the two germline ends. The germline CDR1 and CDR2 sequences are SGHVS and FQNEAQ. CDR3 length: 16 residues. CDR3 sequence reads: CASSLAPQGGNQPQHF. DNA of the CDR3: TGTGCCAGCAGCTTAGCACCACAGGGCGGCAATCAGCCCCAGCATTTT.

This sequence joins TRBV10-3 and TRBJ1-6; TRBD1 matches at 8 bases. This CDR3 contains 13 residues. V was clipped by 6 bases and J by 8 bases; unmatched bases: 3. The germline V gene encodes CDR1 ENHRY and CDR2 SYGVKD. Here the CDR3 reads CAIRQGADSPLHF. The CDR3 nucleotides are TGTGCCATCAGGCAGGGGGCTGATTCACCCCTCCACTTT.

The chain links TRBV5-1 to TRBJ2-5; TRBD1 aligns across 10 bases. The CDR3 runs 16 residues. V trimming: 0 bases; J trimming: 2 bases; junction bases outside the gene matches: 4. Germline CDR1 reads SGHRS; CDR2 reads YFSETQ. The CDR3 protein is CASSLGDRGRQETQYF. DNA of the CDR3: TGCGCCAGCAGCTTGGGGGACAGGGGTCGACAAGAGACCCAGTACTTC.

The V and J genes are TRBV5-4 and TRBJ2-3; 7 nucleotides agree with TRBD1. V lost 3 bases to trimming and J lost 1 base; unmatched junction nucleotides: 8. This CDR3 comprises 16 residues. CDR1 is SGHNT, CDR2 YYREEE, per germline (reference sequence). The CDR3 spells CASSSGTATRTDTQYF. The CDR3 DNA sequence: TGTGCCAGCAGCTCGGGGACAGCCACTCGCACAGATACGCAGTATTTT.